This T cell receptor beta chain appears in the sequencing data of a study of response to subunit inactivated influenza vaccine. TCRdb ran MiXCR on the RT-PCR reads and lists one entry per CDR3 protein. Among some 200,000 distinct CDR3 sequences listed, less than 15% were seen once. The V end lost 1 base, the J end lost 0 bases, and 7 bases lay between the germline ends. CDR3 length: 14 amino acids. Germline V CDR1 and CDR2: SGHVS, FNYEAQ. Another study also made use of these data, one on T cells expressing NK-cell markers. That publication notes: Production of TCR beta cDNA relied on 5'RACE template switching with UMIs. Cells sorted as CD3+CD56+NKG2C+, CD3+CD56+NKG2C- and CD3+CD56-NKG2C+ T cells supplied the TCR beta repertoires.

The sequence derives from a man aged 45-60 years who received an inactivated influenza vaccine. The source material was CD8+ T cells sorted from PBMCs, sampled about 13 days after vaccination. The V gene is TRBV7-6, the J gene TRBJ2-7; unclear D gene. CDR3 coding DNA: TGTGCCAGCAGCTTAGTAGCTAGCTCCTACGAGCAGTACTTC. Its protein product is CASSLVASSYEQYF.